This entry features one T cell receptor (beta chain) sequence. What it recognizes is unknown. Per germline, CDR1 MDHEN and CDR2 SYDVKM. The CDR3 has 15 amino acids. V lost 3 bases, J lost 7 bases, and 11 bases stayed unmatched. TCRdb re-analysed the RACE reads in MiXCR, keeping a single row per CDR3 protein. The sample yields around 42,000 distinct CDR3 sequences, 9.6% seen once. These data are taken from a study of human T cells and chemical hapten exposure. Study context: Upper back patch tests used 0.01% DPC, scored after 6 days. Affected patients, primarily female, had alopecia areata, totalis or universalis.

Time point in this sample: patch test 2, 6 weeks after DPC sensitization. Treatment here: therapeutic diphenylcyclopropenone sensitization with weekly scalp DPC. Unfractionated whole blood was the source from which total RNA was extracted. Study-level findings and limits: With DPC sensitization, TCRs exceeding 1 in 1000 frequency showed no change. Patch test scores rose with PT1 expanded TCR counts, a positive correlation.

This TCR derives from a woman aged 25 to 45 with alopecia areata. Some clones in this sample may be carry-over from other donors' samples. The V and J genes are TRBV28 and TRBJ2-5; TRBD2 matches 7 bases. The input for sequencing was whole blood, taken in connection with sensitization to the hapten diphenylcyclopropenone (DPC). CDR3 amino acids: CASSFPGVSGGTQYF. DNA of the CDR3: TGTGCCAGCAGTTTCCCCGGGGTCTCGGGAGGGACCCAGTACTTC. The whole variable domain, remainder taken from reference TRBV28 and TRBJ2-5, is DVKVTQSSRYLVKRTGEKVFLECVQDMDHENMFWYRQDPGLGLRLIYFSYDVKMKEKGDIPEGYSVSREKKERFSLILESASTNQTSMYLCASSFPGVSGGTQYFGPGTRLLVL.